This TCR beta chain was profiled in a study of early T cells in non-severe SARS-CoV-2 infection. TCRdb passed the 5' RACE reads through MiXCR, listing each CDR3 protein once. Of 20,000 to 30,000 distinct CDR3 sequences listed, about 4% are singletons. This clonotype was seen many times. Sequencing was carried out using whole blood. This receptor was obtained from an adult who was a healthcare worker with PCR-confirmed SARS-CoV-2 infection or an uninfected control (not recorded which).

CDR3 loop: CASSLVIADTQYF. Here the CDR3 DNA reads TGTGCCAGCAGCTTGGTTATCGCAGATACGCAGTATTTT. This chain uses TRBV5-4 with TRBJ2-3; D gene uncertain. The CDR3 length is 13 residues. V lost 0 bases to trimming and J lost 4 bases, with 6 bases between them. CDR1 is SGHNT, CDR2 YYREEE, per germline (reference sequence).